This T cell receptor (beta chain) was documented in a study of early T cells in non-severe SARS-CoV-2 infection. Background on the study: Bulk RNA isolated from unsorted whole blood underwent sequencing; chains were not paired.

This clonotype was counted at least ten times. The antigen remains undetermined. Unique molecular identifiers (one per individual cDNA molecule) were attached. One entry per CDR3 protein results from TCRdb running MiXCR on the 5' RACE reads. The table includes 60,000 or so distinct CDR3 sequences, roughly a tenth detected once. Whole-study results and caveats: Lookups in VDJdb leaned toward anti-spike CD8 responses and missed private and CD4 specificities.

The TCR sequence derives from an adult who was a healthcare worker with PCR-confirmed SARS-CoV-2 infection or an uninfected control (not recorded which). Sequenced input: whole blood.

The CDR3: CASSERNSRVTQYF. DNA of the CDR3: TGTGCCAGCAGTGAACGCAACAGCAGGGTAACCCAGTACTTC. The gene calls are TRBV2 and TRBJ2-5, with a weak D call TRBD1 (5 bases). V was pared by 2 bases and J by 8 bases, with 15 bases between. Germline values: CDR1 SNHLY, CDR2 FYNNEI. The CDR3 runs to 14 residues.